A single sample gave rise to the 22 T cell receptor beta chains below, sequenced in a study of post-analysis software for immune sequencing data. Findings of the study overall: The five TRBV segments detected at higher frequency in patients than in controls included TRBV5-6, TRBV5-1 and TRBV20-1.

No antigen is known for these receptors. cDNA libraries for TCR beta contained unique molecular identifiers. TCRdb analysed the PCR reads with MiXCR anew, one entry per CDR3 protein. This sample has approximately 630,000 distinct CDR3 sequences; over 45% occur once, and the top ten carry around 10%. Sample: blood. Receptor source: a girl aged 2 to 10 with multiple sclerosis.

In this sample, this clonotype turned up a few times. The CDR3 sequence is CSVPPASGTGSYNEQFF. CDR3 bases: TGCAGTGTTCCCCCAGCTAGCGGGACTGGCTCCTACAATGAGCAGTTCTTC. The chain carries TRBV20-1 and TRBJ2-1; 9 bases fit TRBD2. The germline V gene encodes CDR1 DFQATT and CDR2 SNEGSKA (reference sequence). There are 17 residues in the CDR3. V was pared by 7 bases and J by 0 bases, with 13 bases of the junction left unmatched.

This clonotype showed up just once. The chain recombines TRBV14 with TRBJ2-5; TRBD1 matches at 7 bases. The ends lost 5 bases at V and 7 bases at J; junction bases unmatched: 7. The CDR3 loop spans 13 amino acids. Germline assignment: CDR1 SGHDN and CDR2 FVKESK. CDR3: CASSFGTAGTQYF. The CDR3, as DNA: TGTGCCAGCAGCTTCGGGACAGCTGGGACCCAGTACTTC. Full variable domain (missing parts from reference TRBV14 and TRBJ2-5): EAGVTQFPSHSVIEKGQTVTLRCDPISGHDNLYWYRRVMGKEIKFLLHFVKESKQDESGMPNNRFLAERTGGTYSTLKVQPAELEDSGVYFCASSFGTAGTQYFGPGTRLLVL.

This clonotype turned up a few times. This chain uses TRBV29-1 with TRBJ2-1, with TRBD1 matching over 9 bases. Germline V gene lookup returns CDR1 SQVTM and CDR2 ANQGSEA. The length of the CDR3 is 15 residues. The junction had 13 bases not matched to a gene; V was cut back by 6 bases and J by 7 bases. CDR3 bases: TGCAGCGTGGAGGGGCCGGGACAGGGACGTAATGAGCAGTTCTTC. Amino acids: CSVEGPGQGRNEQFF.

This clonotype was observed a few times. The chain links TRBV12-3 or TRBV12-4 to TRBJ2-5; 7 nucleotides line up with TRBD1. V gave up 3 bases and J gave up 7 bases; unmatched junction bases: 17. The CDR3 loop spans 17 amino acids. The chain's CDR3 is CASSLNRGQRGGGTQYF. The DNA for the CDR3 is TGTGCCAGCAGTTTGAACAGGGGTCAACGCGGTGGGGGGACCCAGTACTTC.

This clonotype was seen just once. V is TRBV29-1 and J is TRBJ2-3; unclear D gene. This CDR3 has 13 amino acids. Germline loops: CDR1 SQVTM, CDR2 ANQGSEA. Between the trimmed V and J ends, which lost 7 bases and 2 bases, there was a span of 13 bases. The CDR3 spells CSAEQQITDTQYF. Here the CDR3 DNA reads TGCAGCGCGGAACAACAAATCACAGATACGCAGTATTTT.

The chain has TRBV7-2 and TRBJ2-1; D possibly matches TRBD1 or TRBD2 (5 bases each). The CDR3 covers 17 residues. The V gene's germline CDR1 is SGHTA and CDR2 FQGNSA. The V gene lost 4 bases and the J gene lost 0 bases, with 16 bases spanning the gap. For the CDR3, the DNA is TGTGCCAGCAGCTCCGCCTCTTCAGGGAGCTCCTACAATGAGCAGTTCTTC. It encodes CASSSASSGSSYNEQFF.

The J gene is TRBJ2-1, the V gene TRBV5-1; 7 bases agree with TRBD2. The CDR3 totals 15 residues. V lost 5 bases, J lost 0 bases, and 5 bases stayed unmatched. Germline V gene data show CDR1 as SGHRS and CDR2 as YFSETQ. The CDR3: CASSMASGSYNEQFF. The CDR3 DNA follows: TGCGCCAGCAGTATGGCTAGCGGCTCCTACAATGAGCAGTTCTTC.

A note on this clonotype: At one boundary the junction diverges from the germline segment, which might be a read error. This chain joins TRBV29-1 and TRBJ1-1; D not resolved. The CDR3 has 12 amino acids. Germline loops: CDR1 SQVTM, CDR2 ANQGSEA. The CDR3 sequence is CSVVYRNAEAFF. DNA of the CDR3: TGCAGCGTTGTTTACCGGAACGCTGAAGCTTTCTTT.

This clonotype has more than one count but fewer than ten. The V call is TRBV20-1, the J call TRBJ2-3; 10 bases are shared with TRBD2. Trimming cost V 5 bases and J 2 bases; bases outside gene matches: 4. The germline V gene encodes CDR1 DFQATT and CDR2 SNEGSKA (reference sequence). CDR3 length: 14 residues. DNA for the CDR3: TGCAGTGCTGAGCTAGCGGGGGTCACAGATACGCAGTATTTT. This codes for CSAELAGVTDTQYF.

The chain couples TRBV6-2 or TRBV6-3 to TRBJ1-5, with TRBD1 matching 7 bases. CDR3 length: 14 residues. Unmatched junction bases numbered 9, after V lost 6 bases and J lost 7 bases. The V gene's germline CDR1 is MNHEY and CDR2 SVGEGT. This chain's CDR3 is CASSPTGTEQPQHF. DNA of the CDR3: TGTGCCAGCAGCCCGACAGGGACGGAGCAGCCCCAGCATTTT.

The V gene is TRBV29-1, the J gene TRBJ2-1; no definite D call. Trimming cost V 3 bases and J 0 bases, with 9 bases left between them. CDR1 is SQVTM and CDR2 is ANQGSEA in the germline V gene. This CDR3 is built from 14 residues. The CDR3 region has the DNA TGCAGCGTTGAGGAGAAGAGCTCCTACAATGAGCAGTTCTTC. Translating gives CSVEEKSSYNEQFF.

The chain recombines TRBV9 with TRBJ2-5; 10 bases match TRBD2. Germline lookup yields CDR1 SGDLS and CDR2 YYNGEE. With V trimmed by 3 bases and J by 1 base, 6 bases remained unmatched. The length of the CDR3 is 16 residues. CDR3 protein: CASSAGLAEIQETQYF. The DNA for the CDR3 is TGTGCCAGCAGCGCCGGACTAGCGGAGATCCAAGAGACCCAGTACTTC. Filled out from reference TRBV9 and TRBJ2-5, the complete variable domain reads DSGVTQTPKHLITATGQRVTLRCSPRSGDLSVYWYQQSLDQGLQFLIQYYNGEERAKGNILERFSAQQFPDLHSELNLSSLELGDSALYFCASSAGLAEIQETQYFGPGTRLLVL.

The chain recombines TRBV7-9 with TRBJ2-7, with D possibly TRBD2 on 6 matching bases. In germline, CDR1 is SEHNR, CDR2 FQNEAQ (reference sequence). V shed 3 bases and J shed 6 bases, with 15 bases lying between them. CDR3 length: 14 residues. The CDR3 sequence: CASSLAGRASEQYF. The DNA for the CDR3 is TGTGCCAGCAGCTTGGCGGGACGTGCCTCCGAGCAGTACTTC. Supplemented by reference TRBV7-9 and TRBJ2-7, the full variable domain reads DTGVSQNPRHKITKRGQNVTFRCDPISEHNRLYWYRQTLGQGPEFLTYFQNEAQLEKSRLLSDRFSAERPKGSFSTLEIQRTEQGDSAMYLCASSLAGRASEQYFGPGTRLTVT.

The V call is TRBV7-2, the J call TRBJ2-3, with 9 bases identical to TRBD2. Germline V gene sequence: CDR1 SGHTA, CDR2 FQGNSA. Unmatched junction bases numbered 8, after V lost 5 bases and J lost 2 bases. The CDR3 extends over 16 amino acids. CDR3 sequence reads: CASSERLAAFTDTQYF. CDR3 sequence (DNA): TGTGCCAGCAGCGAAAGACTAGCGGCATTCACAGATACGCAGTATTTT.

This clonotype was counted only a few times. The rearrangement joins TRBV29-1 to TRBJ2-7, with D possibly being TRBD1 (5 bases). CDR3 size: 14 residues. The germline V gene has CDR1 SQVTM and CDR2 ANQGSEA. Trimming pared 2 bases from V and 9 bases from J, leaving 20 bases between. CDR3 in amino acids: CSVEMALARGGQYF. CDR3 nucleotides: TGCAGCGTTGAAATGGCTTTGGCAAGGGGCGGGCAGTACTTC.

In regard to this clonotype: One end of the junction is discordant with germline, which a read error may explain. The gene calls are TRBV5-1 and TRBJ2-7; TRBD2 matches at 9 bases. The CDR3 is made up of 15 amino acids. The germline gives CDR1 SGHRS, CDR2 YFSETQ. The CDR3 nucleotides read TGCACCAGCAGCTCGTTAGCGGGGGCCCCCTACGAGCAGTACTTC. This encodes CTSSSLAGAPYEQYF.

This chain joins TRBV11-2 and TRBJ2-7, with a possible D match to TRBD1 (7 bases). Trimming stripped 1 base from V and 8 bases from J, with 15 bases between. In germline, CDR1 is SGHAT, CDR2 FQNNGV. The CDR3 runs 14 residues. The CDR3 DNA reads TGTGCCAGCAGCTTAGTCCCCAGGGGGGAACAGCAGTACTTC. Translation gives CASSLVPRGEQQYF.

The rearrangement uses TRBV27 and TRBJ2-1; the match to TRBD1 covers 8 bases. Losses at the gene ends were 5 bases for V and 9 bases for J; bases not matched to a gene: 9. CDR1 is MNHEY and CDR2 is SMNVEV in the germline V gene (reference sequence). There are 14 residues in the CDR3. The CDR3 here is CASSLGQVTGEQFF. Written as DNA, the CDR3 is TGTGCCAGCAGTCTGGGACAGGTTACGGGTGAGCAGTTCTTC.

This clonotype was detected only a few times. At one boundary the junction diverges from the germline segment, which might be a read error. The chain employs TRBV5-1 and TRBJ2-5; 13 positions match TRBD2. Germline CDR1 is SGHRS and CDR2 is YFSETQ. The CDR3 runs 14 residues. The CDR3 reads CASSLTSGRETQYF. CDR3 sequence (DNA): TGTGCCAGCAGCTTGACTAGCGGGAGGGAGACCCAGTACTTC.

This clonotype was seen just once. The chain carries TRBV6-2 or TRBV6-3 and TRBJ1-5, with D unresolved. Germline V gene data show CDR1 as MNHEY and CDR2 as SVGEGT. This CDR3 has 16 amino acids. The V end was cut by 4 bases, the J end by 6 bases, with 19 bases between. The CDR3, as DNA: TGTGCCAGCAGTTCCCCGCTGGGCGGACCAGGTCAGCCCCAGCATTTT. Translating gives CASSSPLGGPGQPQHF.

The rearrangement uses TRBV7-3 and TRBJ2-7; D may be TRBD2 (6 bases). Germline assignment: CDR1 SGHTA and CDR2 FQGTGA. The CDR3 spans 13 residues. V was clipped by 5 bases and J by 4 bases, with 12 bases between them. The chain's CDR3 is CASSIQGGYEQYF. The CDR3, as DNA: TGTGCCAGCAGCATTCAGGGAGGTTACGAGCAGTACTTC.

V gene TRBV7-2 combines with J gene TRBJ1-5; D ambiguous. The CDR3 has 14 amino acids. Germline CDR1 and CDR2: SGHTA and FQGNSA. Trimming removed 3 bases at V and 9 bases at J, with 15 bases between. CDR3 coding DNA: TGTGCCAGCAGCTTGTTAACCGCAGGTCGGCCCCAGCATTTT. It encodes CASSLLTAGRPQHF.